This entry is about one TCR beta chain. Germline values: CDR1 SGHAT, CDR2 FQNNGV. With 5 bases clipped from V and 7 bases from J, the junction kept 15 bases outside the gene matches. The CDR3 spans 16 residues. Using immunoSEQ multiplex PCR, the repertoire was profiled, and TCRdb retains in-frame clones only, with some absent. Of 350,000 to 400,000 clones in the sample, roughly 90% were seen once. These data are taken from a study of blood T cell repertoires in COVID-19. Overall study context: Sample material is recorded as cDNA or gDNA derived from T cells, B-cell-depleted T cells, or PBMCs.

Sequenced material: peripheral blood. The receptor comes from a woman under 40 with COVID-19, enrolled during active disease. The J gene is TRBJ1-1, the V gene TRBV11-2, with TRBD1 matching 8 bases. The CDR3 protein is CASSSQGANSPHEAFF. The CDR3 DNA sequence: TGTGCCAGCAGCAGCCAGGGGGCGAATTCTCCCCATGAAGCTTTCTTT.